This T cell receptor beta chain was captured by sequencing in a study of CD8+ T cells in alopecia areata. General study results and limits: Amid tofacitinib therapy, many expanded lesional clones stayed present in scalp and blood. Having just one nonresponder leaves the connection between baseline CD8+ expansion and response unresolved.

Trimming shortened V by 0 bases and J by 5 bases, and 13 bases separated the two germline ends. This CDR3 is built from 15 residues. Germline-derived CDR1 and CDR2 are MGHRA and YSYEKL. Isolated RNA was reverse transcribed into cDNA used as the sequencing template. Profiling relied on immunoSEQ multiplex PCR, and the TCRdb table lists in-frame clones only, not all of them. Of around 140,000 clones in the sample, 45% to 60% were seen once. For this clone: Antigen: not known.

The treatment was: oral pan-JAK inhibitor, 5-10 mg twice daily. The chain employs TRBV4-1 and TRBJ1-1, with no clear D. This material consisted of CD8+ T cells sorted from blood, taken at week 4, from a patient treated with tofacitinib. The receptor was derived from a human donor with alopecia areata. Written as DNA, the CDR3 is TGCGCCAGCAGCCAAGATGCTGCCGGTAGGACTGAAGCTTTCTTT. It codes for CASSQDAAGRTEAFF.